Each of the 8 T cell receptor beta chains below was sequenced from the same sample in a study of beta chain features in type 1 diabetes. These receptors have no identified antigens. Sequenced material consisted of expressed TCRB transcripts (all of the isolated RNA was reverse transcribed). Repertoires were generated with immunoSEQ multiplex PCR, while TCRdb's copy carries only in-frame clones and drops some. The table has about 240,000 clones, more than 11% seen once. General observations from the study: In all four CD4+ subsets, TCRB CDR3 length was significantly, moderately reduced in type 1 diabetes.

Source material: naive CD4+ T cells from blood. The receptors stem from a man younger than 45 with type 1 diabetes.

This clone was recorded a few times. The chain combines TRBV6-1 with TRBJ2-5; D remains unclear. V was clipped by 3 bases and J by 1 base, with 9 bases between them. CDR3 size: 14 residues. The germline CDR1 and CDR2 sequences are MNHNS and SASEGT. The CDR3 loop reads CASSDRLGQETQYF. In DNA, the CDR3 is TGTGCCAGCAGTGACCGGCTAGGCCAAGAGACCCAGTACTTC.

A few counts support this clone. The chain carries TRBV4-2 and TRBJ2-5; 7 bases map to TRBD2. The V gene end was trimmed by 1 base and the J gene end by 1 base; junction bases not matched to a gene: 6. The CDR3 runs 16 residues. Germline CDR1 reads LGHNA; CDR2 reads YNFKEQ. The CDR3 sequence is CASSQARAGTQETQYF. The CDR3 bases are TGTGCCAGCAGCCAAGCGAGAGCGGGGACCCAAGAGACCCAGTACTTC.

The chain has TRBV7-2 and TRBJ1-1, with TRBD1 identical over 7 bases. The CDR3 loop spans 13 amino acids. Germline V gene sequence: CDR1 SGHTA, CDR2 FQGNSA. The J segment lost 5 bases and the V segment lost 3 bases, leaving 3 bases of the junction unmatched. In nucleotides, the CDR3 is TGTGCCAGCAGCTTCCGACAGGGAACTGAAGCTTTCTTT. Amino acids: CASSFRQGTEAFF.

The chain uses TRBV11-2 and TRBJ2-7, with TRBD2 matching 15 bases. Trimming took 6 bases from V and 5 from J; bases not matched to a gene: 5. The germline V gene encodes CDR1 SGHAT and CDR2 FQNNGV. This CDR3 comprises 15 residues. CDR3 residues: CASRPGLAGGHEQYF. DNA of the CDR3: TGTGCCAGCAGGCCAGGACTAGCGGGAGGGCACGAGCAGTACTTC. Complete variable domain (other parts from reference TRBV11-2 and TRBJ2-7): EAGVAQSPRYKIIEKRQSVAFWCNPISGHATLYWYQQILGQGPKLLIQFQNNGVVDDSQLPKDRFSAERLKGVDSTLKIQPAKLEDSAVYLCASRPGLAGGHEQYFGPGTRLTVT.

The V gene is TRBV2, the J gene TRBJ1-4; the D is unclear. V was cut by 1 base and J by 5 bases, with 8 bases left in between. Germline CDR1 SNHLY, CDR2 FYNNEI. This CDR3 contains 14 residues. The CDR3 is CASSEGPRNEKLFF. Written as DNA, the CDR3 is TGTGCCAGCAGTGAAGGACCGCGGAATGAAAAACTGTTTTTT.

This clone was observed a handful of times. CDR3 nucleotides: TGCAGCGTTGTCAGGGCTCCTAACTATGGCTACACCTTC. It translates to CSVVRAPNYGYTF. The chain couples TRBV29-1 to TRBJ1-2, with a weak D call TRBD1 (5 bases). The V end was cut by 4 bases, the J end by 0 bases, with 9 bases between. Germline loops: CDR1 SQVTM, CDR2 ANQGSEA. The CDR3 sequence is 13 residues long.

The sample holds a few counts of this clone. V gene TRBV19 combines with J gene TRBJ2-7; 7 nucleotides match TRBD2. CDR3 length: 14 residues. V gave up 3 bases and J gave up 0 bases; unmatched junction bases: 2. CDR1 LNHDA and CDR2 SQIVND come from the germline V gene (reference sequence). Here the CDR3 reads CASSIGGSSYEQYF. The CDR3 DNA is TGTGCCAGTAGTATCGGCGGGAGCTCCTACGAGCAGTACTTC. Filled out from reference TRBV19 and TRBJ2-7, the complete variable domain reads DGGITQSPKYLFRKEGQNVTLSCEQNLNHDAMYWYRQDPGQGLRLIYYSQIVNDFQKGDIAEGYSVSREKKESFPLTVTSAQKNPTAFYLCASSIGGSSYEQYFGPGTRLTVT.

V and J are TRBV5-4 and TRBJ1-1, with TRBD1 matching 9 bases. The CDR3 is 14 amino acids. V shed 0 bases, J shed 6 bases, and the junction held 3 bases outside the gene matches. Germline CDR1 is SGHNT and CDR2 is YYREEE (reference sequence). The CDR3 DNA is TGTGCCAGCAGCTTGGGGGGACAGGGCTCTGAAGCTTTCTTT. Encoded protein: CASSLGGQGSEAFF.